The 29 T cell receptor beta chains below all came from one sample that was sequenced in a study of early stage breast cancer tumors (dated by TCRdb to between 2016 and 2019). The receptor library was made with the immunoSEQ multiplex PCR assay. The table was pulled from immuneACCESS by TCRdb, which kept in-frame rearrangements only. Such tables lose some clones; where checked, under half of the loss comes from unresolved V genes, and the rest has no known cause. The sample yields 25,000 to 35,000 clones; 74% were counted once. Jointly, the top ten make up roughly a tenth of the sample. Sequenced: breast tumor tissue. These receptors were collected from a person aged 25-39 years with breast cancer.

V and J are TRBV11-2 and TRBJ1-2; weak D call: TRBD1 (6 bases). In germline, CDR1 is SGHAT, CDR2 FQNNGV. There are 14 residues in the CDR3. With 5 bases removed from V and 1 base from J, the gap between germline ends came to 11 bases. CDR3 nucleotides: TGTGCCAGCAGCAAAGGGGGGGTTAACTATGGCTACACCTTC. Encoded protein: CASSKGGVNYGYTF. The whole variable domain, filled in from reference TRBV11-2 and TRBJ1-2, reads EAGVAQSPRYKIIEKRQSVAFWCNPISGHATLYWYQQILGQGPKLLIQFQNNGVVDDSQLPKDRFSAERLKGVDSTLKIQPAKLEDSAVYLCASSKGGVNYGYTFGSGTRLTVV.

CDR3 coding DNA: TGTGCCAGCACCATCGCCGGGGGGCTAGGCGGGGAGCTGTTTTTT. It specifies CASTIAGGLGGELFF. The chain carries TRBV7-3 and TRBJ2-2; D is possibly TRBD2 (7 bases). V was pared by 7 bases and J by 7 bases, with 19 bases between. This CDR3 contains 15 residues. CDR1 is SGHTA and CDR2 is FQGTGA in the germline V gene.

This chain connects TRBV7-9 to TRBJ1-6; D is undetermined. V gave up 4 bases and J gave up 0 bases, with 19 bases separating them. Germline CDR1 and CDR2: SEHNR and FQNEAQ (reference sequence). The CDR3 contains 19 residues. The CDR3 region is CASSSPVWEVSSYNSPLHF. The CDR3 nucleotides are TGTGCCAGCAGCTCCCCCGTTTGGGAGGTGAGCTCCTATAATTCACCCCTCCACTTT.

This clone appeared a few times. The rearrangement joins TRBV19 to TRBJ2-2, with 10 bases identical to TRBD2. The CDR3 is made up of 16 amino acids. Germline loops: CDR1 LNHDA, CDR2 SQIVND (reference sequence). The V segment lost 1 base and the J segment 7 bases; nucleotides outside the gene matches: 6. Written as DNA, the CDR3 is TGTGCCAGTAGTATAGGGGCTAGCGGGAGCGTCGGGGAGCTGTTTTTT. As protein: CASSIGASGSVGELFF.

This chain uses TRBV18 with TRBJ2-7; D may be TRBD1 (6 bases). Trimming shortened V by 1 base and J by 6 bases, and 7 bases separated the two germline ends. CDR3 length: 12 amino acids. The germline V gene has CDR1 KGHSH and CDR2 LQKENI. The CDR3 DNA is TGTGCCAGCTCACCACGAGGGGGCGAGCAGTACTTC. Its protein product is CASSPRGGEQYF.

This chain connects TRBV6-5 to TRBJ1-1, with unresolved D. V lost 7 bases and J lost 4, with 10 bases in between. Per the germline V gene, CDR1 is MNHEY and CDR2 is SVGAGI. CDR3 size: 12 residues. The CDR3 coding sequence is TGTGCCAGCACCTCTCCTTTCACTGAAGCTTTCTTT. Its protein product is CASTSPFTEAFF.

The chain carries TRBV13 and TRBJ2-7, with TRBD2 identical over 8 bases. The CDR3 covers 14 residues. J was trimmed by 2 bases and V by 4 bases; bases with no gene match: 4. CDR1 PRHDT and CDR2 FYEKMQ come from the germline V gene (reference sequence). CDR3 DNA: TGTGCCAGCAGCTCCGGGACTAGGGCCTACGAGCAGTACTTC. Translated: CASSSGTRAYEQYF. The variable domain in full, with the rest retrieved from reference TRBV13 and TRBJ2-7, is AAGVIQSPRHLIKEKRETATLKCYPIPRHDTVYWYQQGPGQDPQFLISFYEKMQSDKGSIPDRFSAQQFSDYHSELNMSSLELGDSALYFCASSSGTRAYEQYFGPGTRLTVT.

The chain couples TRBV7-9 to TRBJ2-7; D not certain. Germline CDR1 is SEHNR and CDR2 is FQNEAQ (reference sequence). The CDR3 is 12 amino acids. V lost 2 bases, J lost 7 bases, and 9 bases lay in between. The CDR3 sequence: CASSLQGLEQYF. The CDR3 nucleotides read TGTGCCAGCAGCTTACAAGGGTTAGAGCAGTACTTC.

There are a few counts of this clone. The chain links TRBV4-3 to TRBJ2-7, with 10 bases aligning to TRBD2. CDR1 is LGHNA, CDR2 YSLEER, per germline. After removal of 0 bases from V and 7 bases from J, the junction contained 9 bases not matched to a gene. The CDR3 runs to 16 residues. In DNA, the CDR3 is TGCGCCAGCAGCCAAGATAGGGCTAGCGGGAGTTGGGAGCAGTACTTC. This encodes CASSQDRASGSWEQYF.

The chain links TRBV7-8 to TRBJ1-1, with D perhaps matching TRBD1 (5 bases). V lost 5 bases and J 0 bases, leaving 10 bases between the germline ends. This CDR3 spans 14 amino acids. CDR1 and CDR2 from the germline V gene are SGHVS and FQNEAQ. CDR3 residues: CASSAQTVNTEAFF. The CDR3 coding sequence is TGTGCCAGCAGCGCCCAGACAGTGAACACTGAAGCTTTCTTT. Variable domain in full (rest from reference TRBV7-8 and TRBJ1-1): GAGVSQSPRYKVAKRGQDVALRCDPISGHVSLFWYQQALGQGPEFLTYFQNEAQLDKSGLPSDRFFAERPEGSVSTLKIQRTQQEDSAVYLCASSAQTVNTEAFFGQGTRLTVV.

The DNA for the CDR3 is TGCGCCAGCAGCCTATCCCCCAGGACAGGGAACTACGAGCAGTACTTC. This sequence encodes CASSLSPRTGNYEQYF. J is TRBJ2-7 and V is TRBV4-1, with 8 bases lining up with TRBD1. Germline values: CDR1 MGHRA, CDR2 YSYEKL. The CDR3 spans 16 residues. V was pared by 4 bases and J by 3 bases, with 11 bases of the junction left unmatched.

The CDR3 nucleotides read TGTGCCTGGAGGGCCCAGGGGGCAGGTGAAAAACTGTTTTTT. This translates into CAWRAQGAGEKLFF. V is TRBV30 and J is TRBJ1-4, with TRBD1 identical over 8 bases. The germline V gene encodes CDR1 GTSNPN and CDR2 SVGIG (reference sequence). V shed 3 bases, J shed 7 bases, and the junction held 7 bases outside the gene matches. This CDR3 is built from 14 residues.

This clone was seen a handful of times. This rearrangement joins TRBV19 to TRBJ1-2; TRBD1 aligns across 9 bases. Trimming took 6 bases from V and 3 from J; bases not matched to a gene: 8. CDR3 length equals 15 residues. CDR1 and CDR2 (germline): LNHDA, SQIVND (reference sequence). For the CDR3, the DNA is TGTGCCAGTAGCGCGGGACAGGGCGCCTACTATGGCTACACCTTC. Its protein product is CASSAGQGAYYGYTF.

J is TRBJ1-6 and V is TRBV7-9, with D unclear. V lost 1 base and J lost 14, with 9 bases in between. Germline V gene lookup returns CDR1 SEHNR and CDR2 FQNEAQ (reference sequence). The CDR3 runs 12 residues. The CDR3: CASSLEVLTLHF. CDR3 nucleotide sequence: TGTGCCAGCAGCTTAGAAGTCCTTACCCTCCACTTT.

The J gene is TRBJ2-1, the V gene TRBV11-3; D is possibly TRBD1 (5 bases). V was trimmed by 2 bases and J by 8 bases, leaving 10 bases between them. This CDR3 comprises 13 residues. The germline V gene has CDR1 SGHNT and CDR2 YENEEA. The DNA for the CDR3 is TGTGCCAGCAGCTTACAGGGCTGGGATGAGCAGTTCTTC. Residues: CASSLQGWDEQFF.

V is TRBV7-7 and J is TRBJ2-5; 9 bases map to TRBD2. The CDR3 is 15 residues long. Germline assignment: CDR1 SSHAT and CDR2 FNYEAQ (reference sequence). V was pared by 2 bases and J by 4 bases, with 5 bases of the junction left unmatched. Here the CDR3 DNA reads TGTGCCAGCAGCTTATCCGCGGGGGGGGCAGAGACCCAGTACTTC. This sequence encodes CASSLSAGGAETQYF.

The gene calls are TRBV18 and TRBJ2-7; D uncertain. CDR1 and CDR2 (germline): KGHSH, LQKENI. V dropped 1 base and J dropped 4 bases, with 5 bases sitting between them. This CDR3 comprises 12 residues. CDR3 loop: CASSPQLYEQYF. CDR3 in DNA: TGTGCCAGCTCACCACAGTTGTACGAGCAGTACTTC.

V is TRBV2 and J is TRBJ2-7, with 9 bases that match TRBD1. The CDR3 is 15 amino acids. V shed 4 bases, J shed 6 bases, and the junction held 10 bases outside the gene matches. Germline V gives CDR1 SNHLY, CDR2 FYNNEI. The CDR3 here is CASSGVQGASGEQYF. CDR3 nucleotides: TGTGCCAGCAGTGGAGTACAGGGGGCGTCTGGCGAGCAGTACTTC. Looking up the rest from reference TRBV2 and TRBJ2-7 gives the full variable domain: EPEVTQTPSHQVTQMGQEVILRCVPISNHLYFYWYRQILGQKVEFLVSFYNNEISEKSEIFDDQFSVERPDGSNFTLKIRSTKLEDSAMYFCASSGVQGASGEQYFGPGTRLTVT.

V and J are TRBV5-1 and TRBJ2-7, with TRBD2 identical over 14 bases. This CDR3 is 15 amino acids long. From germline, CDR1 is SGHRS and CDR2 YFSETQ. Trimming cost V 4 bases and J 8 bases; bases outside gene matches: 8. CDR3 DNA: TGCGCCAGCAGCATGGGACTAGCGGGAGCGTCCAAGCAGTACTTC. Translating gives CASSMGLAGASKQYF.

This clone showed up just once. This sequence joins TRBV7-9 and TRBJ2-7; D is perhaps TRBD1 (5 bases). V was trimmed by 1 base and J by 0 bases, leaving 13 bases between them. There are 16 residues in the CDR3. The germline gives CDR1 SEHNR, CDR2 FQNEAQ (reference sequence). The chain's CDR3 is CASSLGIGAGSYEQYF. CDR3 DNA: TGTGCCAGCAGCTTAGGGATTGGGGCAGGCTCCTACGAGCAGTACTTC.

V and J are TRBV29-1 and TRBJ2-3; TRBD2 might be the D (5 bases). With 4 bases removed from V and 0 bases from J, the gap between germline ends came to 11 bases. The germline V gene encodes CDR1 SQVTM and CDR2 ANQGSEA. CDR3 length equals 14 residues. The CDR3 region has the DNA TGCAGCGTTGGTAAGCGGACTAGCACAGATACGCAGTATTTT. Translated, it gives CSVGKRTSTDTQYF.

This chain connects TRBV7-8 to TRBJ2-3; 9 nucleotides align to TRBD2. J lost 6 bases, V lost 5 bases, and 12 bases had no gene match. In germline, CDR1 is SGHVS, CDR2 FQNEAQ. The CDR3 consists of 16 residues. The CDR3 DNA reads TGTGCCAGCAGCCTCCTAGATCAGCGGGAGGCGGATACGCAGTATTTT. Its protein product is CASSLLDQREADTQYF.

This clone showed up just a few times. This rearrangement joins TRBV29-1 to TRBJ1-2, with TRBD1 as a possible D gene (5 bases). V was trimmed by 2 bases and J by 4 bases, leaving 14 bases between them. There are 14 residues in the CDR3. Germline-derived CDR1 and CDR2 are SQVTM and ANQGSEA. The CDR3 nucleotides are TGCAGCGTTGAAACGAGGGGAGGGGTCTATGGCTACACCTTC. This codes for CSVETRGGVYGYTF.

J is TRBJ2-1 and V is TRBV11-3, with TRBD1 as a possible D gene (6 bases). CDR1 and CDR2 (germline): SGHNT, YENEEA. There are 15 residues in the CDR3. V lost 0 bases, J lost 0 bases, and 6 bases lay in between. The CDR3 is CASSLEQGSYNEQFF. The CDR3 DNA reads TGTGCCAGCAGCTTAGAACAGGGCTCCTACAATGAGCAGTTCTTC.

A few counts support this clone. J is TRBJ2-7 and V is TRBV6-6; the match to TRBD1 covers 9 bases. CDR1 MNHNY and CDR2 SVGAGI come from the germline V gene (reference sequence). The V gene end was trimmed by 7 bases and the J gene end by 0 bases; junction bases not matched to a gene: 7. The CDR3 extends over 15 amino acids. The CDR3 reads CASNPGQGPSYEQYF. The CDR3 DNA reads TGTGCCAGCAACCCGGGACAGGGCCCCTCCTACGAGCAGTACTTC.

The CDR3 sequence is CASSSTSGSYNEQFF. The CDR3 bases are TGCGCCAGCAGCTCTACTTCAGGGTCCTACAATGAGCAGTTCTTC. The gene calls are TRBV5-1 and TRBJ2-1, with D perhaps TRBD1 (5 bases). V lost 3 bases to trimming and J lost 1 base, with 11 bases between them. The CDR3 consists of 15 residues. CDR1 is SGHRS, CDR2 YFSETQ, per germline.

The J gene is TRBJ2-5, the V gene TRBV4-2; 8 nucleotides align to TRBD2. The CDR3 runs to 16 residues. Germline V gene sequence: CDR1 LGHNA, CDR2 YNFKEQ. J lost 1 base, V lost 3 bases, and 7 bases had no gene match. CDR3 DNA sequence: TGTGCCAGCAGCCACGGGAGGGGACTTACCCAAGAGACCCAGTACTTC. Its translation: CASSHGRGLTQETQYF.

The chain recombines TRBV5-4 with TRBJ2-6, with TRBD1 identical over 8 bases. Germline V lookup: CDR1 SGHNT, CDR2 YYREEE (reference sequence). J lost 1 base, V lost 0 bases, and 3 bases had no gene match. The CDR3 has 17 amino acids. CDR3 in amino acids: CASSLGTGRSGANVLTF. DNA for the CDR3: TGTGCCAGCAGCTTGGGGACAGGGCGTTCTGGGGCCAACGTCCTGACTTTC. The whole variable domain, filled in from reference TRBV5-4 and TRBJ2-6, reads ETGVTQSPTHLIKTRGQQVTLRCSSQSGHNTVSWYQQALGQGPQFIFQYYREEENGRGNFPPRFSGLQFPNYSSELNVNALELDDSALYLCASSLGTGRSGANVLTFGAGSRLTVL.

This chain uses TRBV30 with TRBJ2-3; a weak D match, TRBD2 (5 bases). The CDR3 is 13 amino acids. Germline V CDR1 and CDR2: GTSNPN, SVGIG (reference sequence). Trimming stripped 3 bases from V and 1 base from J, with 8 bases between. CDR3 amino acids: CAWRPRGTDTQYF. The CDR3 DNA sequence: TGTGCCTGGAGGCCGAGGGGCACAGATACGCAGTATTTT.